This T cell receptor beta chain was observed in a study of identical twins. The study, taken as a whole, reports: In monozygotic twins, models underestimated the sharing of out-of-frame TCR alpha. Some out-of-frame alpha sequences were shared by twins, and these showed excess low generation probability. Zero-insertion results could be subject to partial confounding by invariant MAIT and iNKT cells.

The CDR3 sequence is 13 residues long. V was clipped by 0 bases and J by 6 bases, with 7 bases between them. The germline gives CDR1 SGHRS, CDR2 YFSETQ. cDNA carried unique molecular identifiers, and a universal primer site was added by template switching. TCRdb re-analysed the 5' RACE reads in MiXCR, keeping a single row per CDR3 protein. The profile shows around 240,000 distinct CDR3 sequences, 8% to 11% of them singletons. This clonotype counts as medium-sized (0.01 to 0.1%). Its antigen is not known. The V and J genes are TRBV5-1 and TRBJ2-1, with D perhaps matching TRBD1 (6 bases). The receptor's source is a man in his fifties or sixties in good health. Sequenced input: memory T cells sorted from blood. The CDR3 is CASSLGTVNEQFF. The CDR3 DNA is TGCGCCAGCAGCTTGGGGACAGTCAATGAGCAGTTCTTC.